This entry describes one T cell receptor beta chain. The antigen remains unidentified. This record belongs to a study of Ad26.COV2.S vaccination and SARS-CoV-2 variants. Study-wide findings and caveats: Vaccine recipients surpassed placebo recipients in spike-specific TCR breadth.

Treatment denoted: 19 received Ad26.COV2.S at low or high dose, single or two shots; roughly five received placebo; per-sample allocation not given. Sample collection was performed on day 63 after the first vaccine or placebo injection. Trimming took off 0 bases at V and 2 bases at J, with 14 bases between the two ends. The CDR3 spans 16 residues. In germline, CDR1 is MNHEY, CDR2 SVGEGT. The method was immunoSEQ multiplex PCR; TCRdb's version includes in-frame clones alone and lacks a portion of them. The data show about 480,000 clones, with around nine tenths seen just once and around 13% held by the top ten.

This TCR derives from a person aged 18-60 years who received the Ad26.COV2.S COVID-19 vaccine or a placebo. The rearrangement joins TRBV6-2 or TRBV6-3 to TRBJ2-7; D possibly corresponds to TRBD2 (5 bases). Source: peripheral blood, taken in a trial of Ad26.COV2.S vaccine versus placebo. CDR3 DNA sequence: TGTGCCAGCAGTTACTCGAGAGCGGATCGGACCTACGAGCAGTACTTC. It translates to CASSYSRADRTYEQYF.